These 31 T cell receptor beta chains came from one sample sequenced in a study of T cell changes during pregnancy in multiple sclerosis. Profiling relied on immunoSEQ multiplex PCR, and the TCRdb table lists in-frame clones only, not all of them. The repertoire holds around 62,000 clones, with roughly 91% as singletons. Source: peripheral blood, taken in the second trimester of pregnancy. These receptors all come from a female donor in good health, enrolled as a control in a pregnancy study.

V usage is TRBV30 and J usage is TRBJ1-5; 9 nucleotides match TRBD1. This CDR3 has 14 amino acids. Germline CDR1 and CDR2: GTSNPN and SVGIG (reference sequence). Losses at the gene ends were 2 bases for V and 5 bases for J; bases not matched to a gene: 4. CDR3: CAWSSGTGHQPQHF. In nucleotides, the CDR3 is TGTGCCTGGAGTTCCGGGACAGGGCATCAGCCCCAGCATTTT.

CDR3 bases: TGCGCCAGCAGCCAAGGAAGACAGGGACCAAAGGATGAGCAGTTCTTC. Translated, it gives CASSQGRQGPKDEQFF. The rearrangement joins TRBV4-1 to TRBJ2-1; TRBD1 agrees at 7 bases. The V gene end was trimmed by 1 base and the J gene end by 8 bases; junction bases not matched to a gene: 11. Germline CDR1 MGHRA, CDR2 YSYEKL. This CDR3 is built from 16 residues.

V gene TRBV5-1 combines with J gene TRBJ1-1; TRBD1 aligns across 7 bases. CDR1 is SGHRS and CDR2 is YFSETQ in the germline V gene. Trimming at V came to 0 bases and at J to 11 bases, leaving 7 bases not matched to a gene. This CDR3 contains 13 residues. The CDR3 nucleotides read TGCGCCAGCAGCTTGGGACAGGGTGACGTGGCTTTCTTT. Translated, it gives CASSLGQGDVAFF.

The CDR3: CASSHALGGTGELFF. The CDR3 coding sequence is TGTGCCAGCAGCCACGCGTTGGGGGGCACCGGGGAGCTGTTTTTT. The chain is built from TRBV16 and TRBJ2-2; possibly TRBD2 for D (6 bases). Trimming cost V 3 bases and J 4 bases, with 12 bases left between them. The CDR3 covers 15 residues. In germline, CDR1 is KGHSY, CDR2 FQNENV. The variable domain in full, with the rest retrieved from reference TRBV16 and TRBJ2-2, is GEEVAQTPKHLVRGEGQKAKLYCAPIKGHSYVFWYQQVLKNEFKFLISFQNENVFDETGMPKERFSAKCLPNSPCSLEIQATKLEDSAVYFCASSHALGGTGELFFGEGSRLTVL.

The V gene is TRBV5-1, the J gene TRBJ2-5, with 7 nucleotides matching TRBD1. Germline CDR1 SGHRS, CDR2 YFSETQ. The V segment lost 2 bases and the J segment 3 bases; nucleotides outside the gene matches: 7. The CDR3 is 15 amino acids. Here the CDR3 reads CASSFGRGLEETQYF. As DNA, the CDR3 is TGCGCCAGCAGCTTTGGCAGGGGGTTGGAAGAGACCCAGTACTTC.

CDR3 in DNA: TGTGCCAGCAGTTCCCTCCCTAGCGGGCTCCACAATGAGCAGTTCTTC. Its translation is CASSSLPSGLHNEQFF. The rearrangement uses TRBV27 and TRBJ2-1, with 8 bases aligning to TRBD2. Germline V gene sequence: CDR1 MNHEY, CDR2 SMNVEV (reference sequence). The length of the CDR3 is 16 residues. V was clipped by 4 bases and J by 5 bases; unmatched bases: 10.

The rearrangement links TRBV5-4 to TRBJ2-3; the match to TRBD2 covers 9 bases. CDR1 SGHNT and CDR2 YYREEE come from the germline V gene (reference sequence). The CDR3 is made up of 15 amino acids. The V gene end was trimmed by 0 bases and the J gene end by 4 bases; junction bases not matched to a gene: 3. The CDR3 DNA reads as TGTGCCAGCAGCTTGGCCATAGCGGGGGCAGATACGCAGTATTTT. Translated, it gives CASSLAIAGADTQYF.

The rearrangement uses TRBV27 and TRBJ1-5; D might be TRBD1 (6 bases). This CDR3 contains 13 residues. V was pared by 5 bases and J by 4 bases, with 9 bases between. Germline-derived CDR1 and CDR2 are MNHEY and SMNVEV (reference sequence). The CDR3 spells CASSHTGNQPQHF. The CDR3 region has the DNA TGTGCCAGCAGTCATACAGGGAATCAGCCCCAGCATTTT.

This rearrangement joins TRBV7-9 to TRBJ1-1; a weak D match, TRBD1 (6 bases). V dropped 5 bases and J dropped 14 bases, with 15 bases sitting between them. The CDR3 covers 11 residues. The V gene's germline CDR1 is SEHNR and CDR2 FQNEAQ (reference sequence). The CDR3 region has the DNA TGTGCCAGCAGCGGGGGGGGGCTTCCGTTCTTT. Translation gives CASSGGGLPFF.

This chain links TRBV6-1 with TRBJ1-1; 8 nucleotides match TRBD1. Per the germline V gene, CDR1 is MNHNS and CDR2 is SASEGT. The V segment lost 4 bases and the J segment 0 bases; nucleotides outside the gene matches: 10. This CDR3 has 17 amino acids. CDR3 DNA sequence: TGTGCCAGCAGTGTCAGTAGGACAGGGTCGATGAACACTGAAGCTTTCTTT. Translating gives CASSVSRTGSMNTEAFF.

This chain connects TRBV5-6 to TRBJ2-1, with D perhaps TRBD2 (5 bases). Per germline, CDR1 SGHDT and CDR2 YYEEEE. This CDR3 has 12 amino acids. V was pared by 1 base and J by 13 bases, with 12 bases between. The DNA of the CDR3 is TGTGCCAGCAGCTTGTGGGAGCGAAACCAGTTCTTC. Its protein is CASSLWERNQFF. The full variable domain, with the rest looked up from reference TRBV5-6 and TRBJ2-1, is DAGVTQSPTHLIKTRGQQVTLRCSPKSGHDTVSWYQQALGQGPQFIFQYYEEEERQRGNFPDRFSGHQFPNYSSELNVNALLLGDSALYLCASSLWERNQFFGPGTRLTVL.

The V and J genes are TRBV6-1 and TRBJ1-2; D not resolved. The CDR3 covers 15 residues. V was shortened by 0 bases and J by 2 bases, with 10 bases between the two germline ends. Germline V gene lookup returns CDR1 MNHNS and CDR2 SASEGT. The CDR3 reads CASSEAYPENYGYTF. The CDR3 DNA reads TGTGCCAGCAGTGAAGCCTATCCGGAGAACTATGGCTACACCTTC.

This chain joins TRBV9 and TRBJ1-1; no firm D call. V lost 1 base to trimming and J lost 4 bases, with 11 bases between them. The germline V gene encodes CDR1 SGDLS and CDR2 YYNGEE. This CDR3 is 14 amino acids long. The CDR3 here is CASSVNEWSTEAFF. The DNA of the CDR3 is TGTGCCAGCAGCGTAAATGAGTGGAGCACTGAAGCTTTCTTT.

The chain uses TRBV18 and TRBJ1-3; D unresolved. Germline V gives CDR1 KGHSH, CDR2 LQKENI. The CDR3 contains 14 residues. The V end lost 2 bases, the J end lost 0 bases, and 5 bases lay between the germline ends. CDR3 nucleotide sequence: TGTGCCAGCTCACCATACTCCTCTGGAAACACCATATATTTT. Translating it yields CASSPYSSGNTIYF.

The CDR3 DNA reads as TGTGCCAGTAGACCTGGGGGCGGGAGAGGGCAGACCCAGTACTTC. It codes for CASRPGGGRGQTQYF. This rearrangement joins TRBV19 to TRBJ2-5, with a possible D match to TRBD2 (7 bases). Trimming left V 6 bases short and J 6 bases short, with 20 bases between. Germline-derived CDR1 and CDR2 are LNHDA and SQIVND (reference sequence). This CDR3 spans 15 amino acids.

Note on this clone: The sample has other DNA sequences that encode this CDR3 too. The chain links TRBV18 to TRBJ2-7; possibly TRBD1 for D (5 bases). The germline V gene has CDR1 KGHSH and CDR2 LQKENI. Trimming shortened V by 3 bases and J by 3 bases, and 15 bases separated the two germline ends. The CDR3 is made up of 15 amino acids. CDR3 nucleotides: TGTGCCAGCTCACCTACTGCCGGACAAGACTACGAGCAGTACTTC. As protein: CASSPTAGQDYEQYF.

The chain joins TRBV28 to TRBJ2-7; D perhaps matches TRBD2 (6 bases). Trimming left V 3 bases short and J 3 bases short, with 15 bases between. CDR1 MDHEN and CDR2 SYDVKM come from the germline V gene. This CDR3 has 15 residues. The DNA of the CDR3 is TGTGCCAGCAGTTTGCGGGGCTCTAGCAGCTACGAGCAGTACTTC. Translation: CASSLRGSSSYEQYF.

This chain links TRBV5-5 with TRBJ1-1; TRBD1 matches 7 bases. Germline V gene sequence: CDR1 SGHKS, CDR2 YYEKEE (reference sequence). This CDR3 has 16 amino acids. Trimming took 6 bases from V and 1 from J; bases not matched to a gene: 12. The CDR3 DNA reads TGTGCCAGCACGCTCTGGGACAGTAGCACGAACACTGAAGCTTTCTTT. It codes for CASTLWDSSTNTEAFF.

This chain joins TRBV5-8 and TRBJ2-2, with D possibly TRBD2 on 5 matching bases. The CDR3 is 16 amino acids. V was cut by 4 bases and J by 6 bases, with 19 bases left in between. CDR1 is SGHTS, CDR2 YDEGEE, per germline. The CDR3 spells CASSPPGGGGAGELFF. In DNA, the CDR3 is TGTGCCAGCAGCCCGCCGGGCGGCGGAGGAGCCGGGGAGCTGTTTTTT. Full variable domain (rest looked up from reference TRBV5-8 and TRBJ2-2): EAGVTQSPTHLIKTRGQQATLRCSPISGHTSVYWYQQALGLGLQFLLWYDEGEERNRGNFPPRFSGRQFPNYSSELNVNALELEDSALYLCASSPPGGGGAGELFFGEGSRLTVL.

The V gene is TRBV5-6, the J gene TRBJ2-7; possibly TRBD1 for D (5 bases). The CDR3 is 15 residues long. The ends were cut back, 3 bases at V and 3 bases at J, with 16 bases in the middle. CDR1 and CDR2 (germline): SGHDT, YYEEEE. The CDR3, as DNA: TGTGCCAGCAGCTCCCCGCCGGACAACCGCTACGAGCAGTACTTC. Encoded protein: CASSSPPDNRYEQYF.

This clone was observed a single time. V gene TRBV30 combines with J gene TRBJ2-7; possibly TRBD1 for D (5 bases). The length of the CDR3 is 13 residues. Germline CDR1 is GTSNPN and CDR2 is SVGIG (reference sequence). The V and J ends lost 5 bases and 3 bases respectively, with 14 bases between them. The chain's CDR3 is CAWGGAPIYEQYF. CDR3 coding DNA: TGTGCCTGGGGTGGGGCACCTATCTACGAGCAGTACTTC.

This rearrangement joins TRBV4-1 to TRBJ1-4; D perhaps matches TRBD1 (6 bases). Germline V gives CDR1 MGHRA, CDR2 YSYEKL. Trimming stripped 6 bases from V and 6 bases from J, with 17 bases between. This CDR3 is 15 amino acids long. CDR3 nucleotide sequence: TGCGCCAGCAGGAACCAGGGGAAGGGAGATGAAAAACTGTTTTTT. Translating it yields CASRNQGKGDEKLFF.

In nucleotides, the CDR3 is TGTGCCAGCAGATCTACTAGCGGGTCTGCAGATACGCAGTATTTT. It yields the protein CASRSTSGSADTQYF. The chain couples TRBV28 to TRBJ2-3; 9 positions match TRBD2. V shed 6 bases and J 4 bases; nucleotides not matched to a gene: 8. Germline values: CDR1 MDHEN, CDR2 SYDVKM. CDR3 length: 15 amino acids.

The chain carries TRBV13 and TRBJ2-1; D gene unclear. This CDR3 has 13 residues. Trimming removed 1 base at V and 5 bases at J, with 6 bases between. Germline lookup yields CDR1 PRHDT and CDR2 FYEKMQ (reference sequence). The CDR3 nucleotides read TGTGCCAGCAGCTTAGAACGGGACAATGAGCAGTTCTTC. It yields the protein CASSLERDNEQFF.

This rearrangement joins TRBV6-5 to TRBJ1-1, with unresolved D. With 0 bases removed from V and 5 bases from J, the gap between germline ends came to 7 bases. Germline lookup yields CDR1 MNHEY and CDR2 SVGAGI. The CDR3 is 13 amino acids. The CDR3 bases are TGTGCCAGCAGTTACTCGACGGGGACTGAAGCTTTCTTT. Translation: CASSYSTGTEAFF.

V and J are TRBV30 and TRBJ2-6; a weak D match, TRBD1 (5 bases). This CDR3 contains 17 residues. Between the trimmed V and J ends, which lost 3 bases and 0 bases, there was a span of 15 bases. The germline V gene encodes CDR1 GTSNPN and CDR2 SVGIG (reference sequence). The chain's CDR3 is CAWRRSAGYSGANVLTF. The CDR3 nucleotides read TGTGCCTGGAGGAGGTCGGCAGGGTACTCTGGGGCCAACGTCCTGACTTTC.

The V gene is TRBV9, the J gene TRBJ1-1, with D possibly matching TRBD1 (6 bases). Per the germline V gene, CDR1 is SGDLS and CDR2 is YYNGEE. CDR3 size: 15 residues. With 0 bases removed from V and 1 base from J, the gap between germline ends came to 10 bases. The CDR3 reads CASSVVGRGNTEAFF. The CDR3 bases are TGTGCCAGCAGCGTAGTGGGCAGGGGGAACACTGAAGCTTTCTTT.

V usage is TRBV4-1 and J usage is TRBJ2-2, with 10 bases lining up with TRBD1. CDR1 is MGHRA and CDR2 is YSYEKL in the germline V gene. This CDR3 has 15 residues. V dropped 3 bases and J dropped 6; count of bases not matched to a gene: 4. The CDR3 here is CASSQQTGGSGELFF. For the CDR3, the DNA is TGCGCCAGCAGCCAGCAGACAGGGGGCTCCGGGGAGCTGTTTTTT.

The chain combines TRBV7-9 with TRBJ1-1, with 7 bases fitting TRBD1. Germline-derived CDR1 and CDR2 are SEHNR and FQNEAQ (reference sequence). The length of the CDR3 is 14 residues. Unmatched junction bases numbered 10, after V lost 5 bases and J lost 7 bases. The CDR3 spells CASSPSGTDFEAFF. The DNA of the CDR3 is TGTGCCAGCAGCCCATCCGGGACAGACTTTGAAGCTTTCTTT. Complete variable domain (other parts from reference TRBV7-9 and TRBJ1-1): DTGVSQNPRHKITKRGQNVTFRCDPISEHNRLYWYRQTLGQGPEFLTYFQNEAQLEKSRLLSDRFSAERPKGSFSTLEIQRTEQGDSAMYLCASSPSGTDFEAFFGQGTRLTVV.

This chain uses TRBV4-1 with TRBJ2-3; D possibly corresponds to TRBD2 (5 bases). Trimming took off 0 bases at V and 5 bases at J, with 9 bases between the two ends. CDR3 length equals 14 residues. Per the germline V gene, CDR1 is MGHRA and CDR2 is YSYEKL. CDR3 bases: TGCGCCAGCAGCCAAGAAGGAGCGGAAGATACGCAGTATTTT. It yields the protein CASSQEGAEDTQYF.

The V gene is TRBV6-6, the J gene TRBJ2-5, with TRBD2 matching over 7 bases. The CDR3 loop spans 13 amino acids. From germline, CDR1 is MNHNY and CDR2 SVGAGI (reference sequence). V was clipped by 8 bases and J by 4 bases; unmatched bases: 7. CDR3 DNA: TGTGCCAGCGGGAACGCGGGAGCAGAGACCCAGTACTTC. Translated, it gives CASGNAGAETQYF.